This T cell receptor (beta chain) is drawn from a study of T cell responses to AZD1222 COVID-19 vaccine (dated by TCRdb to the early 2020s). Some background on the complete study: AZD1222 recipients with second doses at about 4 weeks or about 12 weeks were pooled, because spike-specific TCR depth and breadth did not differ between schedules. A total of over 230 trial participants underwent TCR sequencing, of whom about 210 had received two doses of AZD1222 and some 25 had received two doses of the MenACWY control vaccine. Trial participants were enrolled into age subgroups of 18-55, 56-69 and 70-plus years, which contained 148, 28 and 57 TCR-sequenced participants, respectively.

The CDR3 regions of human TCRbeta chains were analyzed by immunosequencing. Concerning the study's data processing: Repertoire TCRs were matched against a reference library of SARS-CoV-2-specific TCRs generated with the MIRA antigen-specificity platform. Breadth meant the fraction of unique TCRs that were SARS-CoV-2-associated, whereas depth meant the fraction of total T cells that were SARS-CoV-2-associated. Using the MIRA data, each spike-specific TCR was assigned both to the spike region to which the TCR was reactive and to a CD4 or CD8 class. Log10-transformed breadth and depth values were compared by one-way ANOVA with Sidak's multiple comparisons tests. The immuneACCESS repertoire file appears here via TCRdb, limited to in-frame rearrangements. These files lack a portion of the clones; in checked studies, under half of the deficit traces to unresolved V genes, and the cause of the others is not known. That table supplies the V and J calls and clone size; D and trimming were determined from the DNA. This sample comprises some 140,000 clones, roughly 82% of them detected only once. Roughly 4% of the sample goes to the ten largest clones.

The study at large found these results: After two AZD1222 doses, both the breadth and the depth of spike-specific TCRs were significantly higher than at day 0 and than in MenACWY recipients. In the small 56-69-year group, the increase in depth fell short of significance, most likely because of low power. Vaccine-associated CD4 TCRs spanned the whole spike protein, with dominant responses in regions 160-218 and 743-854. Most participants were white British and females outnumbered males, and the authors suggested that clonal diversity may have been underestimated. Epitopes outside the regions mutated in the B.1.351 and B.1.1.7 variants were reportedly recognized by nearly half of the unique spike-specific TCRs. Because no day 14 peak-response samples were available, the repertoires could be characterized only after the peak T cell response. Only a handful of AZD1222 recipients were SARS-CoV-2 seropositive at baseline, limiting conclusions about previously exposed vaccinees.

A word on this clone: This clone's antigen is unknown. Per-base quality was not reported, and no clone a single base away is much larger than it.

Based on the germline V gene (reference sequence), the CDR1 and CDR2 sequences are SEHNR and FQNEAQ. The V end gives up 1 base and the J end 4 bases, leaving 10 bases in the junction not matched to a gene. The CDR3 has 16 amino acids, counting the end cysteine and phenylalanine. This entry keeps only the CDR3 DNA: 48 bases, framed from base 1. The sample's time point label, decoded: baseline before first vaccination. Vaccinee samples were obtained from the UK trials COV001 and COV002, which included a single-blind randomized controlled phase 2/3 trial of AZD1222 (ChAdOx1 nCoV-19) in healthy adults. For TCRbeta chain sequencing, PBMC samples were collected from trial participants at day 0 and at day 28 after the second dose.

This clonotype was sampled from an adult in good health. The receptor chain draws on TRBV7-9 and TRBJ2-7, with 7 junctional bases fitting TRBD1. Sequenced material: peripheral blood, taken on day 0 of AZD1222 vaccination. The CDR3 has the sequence CASSLGAGTASYEQYF. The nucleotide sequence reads TGTGCCAGCAGCTTAGGGGCCGGGACAGCAAGTTACGAGCAGTACTTC.